This T cell receptor (beta chain) was observed in a study of naive and memory T cell subsets. Study outcomes and limitations: TCR transcript changes with activation or differentiation may affect this RNA method.

Amplification of ligated cDNA took four PCR rounds with SP2 and nested alpha and beta constant primers. For blood and skin samples, reverse transcription used TCR alpha and beta constant primers. In TCRdb, the 5' RACE reads were re-called with MiXCR into one record per CDR3 protein. The data show roughly 56,000 distinct CDR3 sequences, 5.5% to 8.5% seen once. With regard to this clonotype: Its antigen is not identified.

V lost 5 bases, J lost 3 bases, and 11 bases lay in between. The CDR3 length is 13 residues. Germline V gene lookup returns CDR1 SGHTA and CDR2 FQGNSA. TCR cDNA received a 3' ligated oligonucleotide that carried a UMI. Cells were not sorted; total RNA input targeted 1 to 1000 ng. This sequence was found in a male donor in good health. The chain combines TRBV7-2 with TRBJ2-7; D may correspond to TRBD1 or TRBD2 (5 bases each). CDR3 sequence reads: CASSPGAFYEQYF. As DNA, the CDR3 is TGTGCCAGCAGCCCCGGGGCCTTCTACGAGCAGTACTTC.